The 30 T cell receptor beta chains listed next were all sequenced from one sample in a study of breast tumors, draining lymph nodes, adjacent tissues. TCRdb re-called the multiplex PCR reads through MiXCR, storing one row per CDR3 protein. The sample comprises tens of thousands of distinct CDR3 sequences, about 21% of which are singletons, and 6.5% to 8% rests with the top ten. The sample comprised breast tumor tissue. All receptors come from a female donor with breast cancer. Some clones in this sample may be carry-over from other donors' samples.

This clonotype was observed a handful of times. A much larger clone lies a single base off, so this may be a read error. The rearrangement joins TRBV20-1 to TRBJ2-1, with D uncertain. The CDR3 contains 16 residues. Trimming cost V 3 bases and J 0 bases, with 15 bases left between them. Germline V gene data show CDR1 as DFQATT and CDR2 as SNEGSKA (reference sequence). The CDR3 DNA reads as TGCAGTGCTAGGCTAGTTAGGCGGAGCTCCTACAATGAGCAGTTCTTC. This gives the protein CSARLVRRSSYNEQFF.

The sample holds many counts of this clonotype. The chain uses TRBV7-9 and TRBJ2-3; 9 positions match TRBD1. V lost 5 bases to trimming and J lost 4 bases; unmatched junction nucleotides: 7. There are 15 residues in the CDR3. The V gene's germline CDR1 is SEHNR and CDR2 FQNEAQ (reference sequence). The CDR3 bases are TGTGCCAGCAGCATTTGGACAGGGGAGGCAGATACGCAGTATTTT. Amino acid sequence: CASSIWTGEADTQYF.

This clonotype occurred many times. The V call is TRBV7-6, the J call TRBJ2-7; TRBD1 aligns across 8 bases. The CDR3 length is 15 residues. The germline V gene encodes CDR1 SGHVS and CDR2 FNYEAQ. The ends lost 5 bases at V and 2 bases at J; junction bases unmatched: 8. Here the CDR3 reads CASSQGTGLAYEQYF. DNA of the CDR3: TGTGCCAGCAGCCAAGGGACAGGACTTGCCTACGAGCAGTACTTC.

The sample holds many counts of this clonotype. The rearrangement uses TRBV11-3 and TRBJ2-1; 12 bases are shared with TRBD1. After removal of 5 bases from V and 7 bases from J, the junction contained 6 bases not matched to a gene. The germline CDR1 and CDR2 sequences are SGHNT and YENEEA. The CDR3 consists of 15 residues. CDR3 DNA sequence: TGTGCCAGCAGCGTCGGGACAGGGGGCCATAATGAGCAGTTCTTC. It is translated as CASSVGTGGHNEQFF.

This clonotype was counted at least ten times. This rearrangement joins TRBV10-1 to TRBJ2-7, with D hard to call. In germline, CDR1 is WNHNN, CDR2 SYGVQD (reference sequence). The CDR3 is 12 residues long. V was pared by 1 base and J by 4 bases, with 5 bases between. This chain's CDR3 is CASSECVYEQYF. The CDR3, as DNA: TGCGCCAGCAGTGAGTGCGTGTACGAGCAGTACTTC.

CDR3: CASCTGGNSPLHF. CDR3 in DNA: TGTGCCAGCTGCACAGGGGGCAATTCACCCCTCCACTTT. This chain joins TRBV28 and TRBJ1-6; 9 bases are a match to TRBD1. The CDR3 runs 13 residues. Trimming at V came to 8 bases and at J to 7 bases, leaving 3 bases not matched to a gene. CDR1 and CDR2 from the germline V gene are MDHEN and SYDVKM.

Ten or more counts support this clonotype. The chain links TRBV12-3 or TRBV12-4 to TRBJ2-2; 11 bases align to TRBD2. V was pared by 4 bases and J by 3 bases, with 1 base of the junction left unmatched. The CDR3 is 15 residues long. CDR3 coding DNA: TGTGCCAGCAGTTGGACTAGCGGGCACACCGGGGAGCTGTTTTTT. The encoded protein is CASSWTSGHTGELFF.

This clonotype was observed many times. The chain carries TRBV9 and TRBJ2-1; 10 bases line up with TRBD2. V gave up 2 bases and J gave up 3 bases; unmatched junction bases: 5. The CDR3 covers 16 residues. The germline gives CDR1 SGDLS, CDR2 YYNGEE. CDR3 amino acids: CASSVGTSAHYNEQFF. The DNA for the CDR3 is TGTGCCAGCAGCGTGGGGACTAGCGCTCACTACAATGAGCAGTTCTTC.

This clonotype came up many times. The chain uses TRBV20-1 and TRBJ2-7; D is ambiguous. This CDR3 contains 14 residues. The germline gives CDR1 DFQATT, CDR2 SNEGSKA (reference sequence). V was cut by 0 bases and J by 2 bases, with 11 bases left in between. The DNA of the CDR3 is TGCAGTGCTAGAGAAGTATCGATCCCCTACGAGCAGTACTTC. Encoded protein: CSAREVSIPYEQYF.

This clonotype has at least ten counts. The chain joins TRBV15 to TRBJ1-2; 10 bases map to TRBD1. CDR1 is LNHNV and CDR2 is YYDKDF in the germline V gene (reference sequence). The CDR3 length is 17 residues. The trim removed 1 base at V and 3 bases at J, leaving 8 bases unmatched. CDR3 in amino acids: CATSRVERGQGDYGYTF. The CDR3 DNA is TGTGCCACCAGCAGAGTTGAAAGAGGACAGGGGGACTATGGCTACACCTTC. Using reference TRBV15 and TRBJ1-2 for the parts outside the CDR3, the full variable domain is DAMVIQNPRYQVTQFGKPVTLSCSQTLNHNVMYWYQQKSSQAPKLLFHYYDKDFNNEADTPDNFQSRRPNTSFCFLDIRSPGLGDTAMYLCATSRVERGQGDYGYTFGSGTRLTVV.

In its sample, this clonotype is medium-sized. V gene TRBV19 combines with J gene TRBJ2-1, with D perhaps TRBD2 (6 bases). V was pared by 5 bases and J by 0 bases, with 17 bases between. Germline lookup yields CDR1 LNHDA and CDR2 SQIVND (reference sequence). This CDR3 has 17 amino acids. CDR3 in amino acids: CASSRSSAPTSYNEQFF. The CDR3 nucleotides are TGTGCCAGTAGTCGGTCTAGCGCCCCGACCTCCTACAATGAGCAGTTCTTC.

The chain uses TRBV7-9 and TRBJ2-1; no reliable D call. Germline lookup yields CDR1 SEHNR and CDR2 FQNEAQ (reference sequence). This CDR3 is 16 amino acids long. V was pared by 5 bases and J by 0 bases, with 14 bases between. CDR3 nucleotide sequence: TGTGCCAGCAGCCGTCCGGGCTTAAGCTCCTACAATGAGCAGTTCTTC. Translated: CASSRPGLSSYNEQFF.

In its sample, this clonotype was seen many times. The rearrangement links TRBV5-1 to TRBJ2-5, with 8 positions matching TRBD1. Germline assignment: CDR1 SGHRS and CDR2 YFSETQ. The length of the CDR3 is 15 residues. Trimming took 4 bases from V and 5 from J; bases not matched to a gene: 10. The CDR3 protein is CASSDGQGSLETQYF. In DNA form, the CDR3 reads TGCGCCAGCAGCGACGGACAGGGATCGTTGGAGACCCAGTACTTC.

The genes are TRBV24-1 and TRBJ2-1, with a tentative D call TRBD2 (6 bases). The germline V gene has CDR1 KGHDR and CDR2 SFDVKD. Between the trimmed V and J ends, which lost 0 bases and 4 bases, there was a span of 12 bases. This CDR3 is 16 amino acids long. The CDR3 region is CATSDLVAAIYNEQFF. DNA for the CDR3: TGTGCCACCAGTGATTTGGTAGCGGCTATTTACAATGAGCAGTTCTTC.

This clonotype was seen at least ten times. This chain connects TRBV5-1 to TRBJ1-2, with TRBD1 as a possible D gene (6 bases). V was shortened by 4 bases and J by 4 bases, with 11 bases between the two germline ends. CDR1 and CDR2 (germline): SGHRS, YFSETQ. CDR3 length: 13 amino acids. The CDR3 region has the DNA TGCGCCAGCAGCGGAGGACAGAGCTATGGCTACACCTTC. Amino acids: CASSGGQSYGYTF.

This clonotype was found many times. This CDR3 reads CASSTRGSGLETQYF. DNA for the CDR3: TGTGCCAGCAGCACGAGGGGGTCAGGGCTGGAGACCCAGTACTTC. The gene calls are TRBV9 and TRBJ2-5, with D possibly TRBD1 on 6 matching bases. The V end lost 4 bases, the J end lost 5 bases, and 18 bases lay between the germline ends. Germline lookup yields CDR1 SGDLS and CDR2 YYNGEE. The CDR3 runs 15 residues.

This clonotype was observed a handful of times. This chain connects TRBV20-1 to TRBJ2-4; D is possibly TRBD2 (7 bases). The CDR3 sequence is 14 residues long. V was cut by 1 base and J by 9 bases, with 16 bases left in between. Germline V gives CDR1 DFQATT, CDR2 SNEGSKA (reference sequence). The CDR3 DNA reads as TGCAGTGCTAGAGGATTTGCGGGGGCAGGCATTCAGTACTTC. Translation: CSARGFAGAGIQYF.

The chain couples TRBV12-3 or TRBV12-4 to TRBJ2-1; D call uncertain. The CDR3 is 13 residues long. The ends were cut back, 5 bases at V and 4 bases at J, with 9 bases in the middle. CDR3 DNA: TGTGCCAGCAGTCGGAGTTCTTACAATGAGCAGTTCTTC. Translating it yields CASSRSSYNEQFF.

This clonotype was seen ten or more times. V is TRBV7-9 and J is TRBJ2-7; 7 positions agree with TRBD1. The CDR3 sequence is 16 residues long. Germline V gene lookup returns CDR1 SEHNR and CDR2 FQNEAQ (reference sequence). The ends lost 8 bases at V and 0 bases at J; junction bases unmatched: 13. The CDR3 nucleotides are TGTGCCAGCGCTTCTCCTCCGACAGGGATCTCCTACGAGCAGTACTTC. As protein: CASASPPTGISYEQYF.

The sample holds a few counts of this clonotype. This rearrangement joins TRBV18 to TRBJ2-3; 11 positions match TRBD2. Germline values: CDR1 KGHSH, CDR2 LQKENI. The V gene end was trimmed by 6 bases and the J gene end by 6 bases; junction bases not matched to a gene: 11. The length of the CDR3 is 16 residues. The CDR3: CASSPIAGGPRDTQYF. The CDR3 DNA follows: TGTGCCAGCTCGCCTATAGCGGGGGGGCCTAGGGATACGCAGTATTTT.

This clonotype was observed a handful of times. A single base separates this from a much larger clone, so it may be a read error. This sequence joins TRBV18 and TRBJ2-2, with TRBD2 as a possible D gene (5 bases). Germline values: CDR1 KGHSH, CDR2 LQKENI. The CDR3 sequence is 16 residues long. CDR3 sequence reads: CASSQAGQANTGEPFF. CDR3 nucleotide sequence: TGTGCCAGCTCCCAGGCCGGCCAGGCGAACACCGGGGAGCCGTTTTTT.

There are many counts of this clonotype. The rearrangement joins TRBV6-1 to TRBJ2-1; no reliable D call. This CDR3 is 15 amino acids long. V gave up 0 bases and J gave up 0 bases, with 6 bases separating them. Germline loops: CDR1 MNHNS, CDR2 SASEGT. The CDR3 protein is CASSEAPGSYNEQFF. The CDR3, as DNA: TGTGCCAGCAGTGAAGCGCCTGGCTCCTACAATGAGCAGTTCTTC.

This clonotype has at least ten counts. This chain connects TRBV10-3 to TRBJ1-4; D is perhaps TRBD1 (5 bases). In germline, CDR1 is ENHRY, CDR2 SYGVKD. The length of the CDR3 is 14 residues. V lost 8 bases and J 0 bases, leaving 10 bases between the germline ends. CDR3 sequence: CAIGGGATNEKLFF. CDR3 bases: TGTGCCATCGGGGGAGGGGCAACTAATGAAAAACTGTTTTTT.

This clonotype has ten or more counts. This chain links TRBV6-6 with TRBJ1-3; D perhaps matches TRBD1 (6 bases). Germline V gene data show CDR1 as MNHNY and CDR2 as SVGAGI (reference sequence). CDR3 size: 14 residues. Trimming stripped 5 bases from V and 2 bases from J, with 10 bases between. CDR3: CASSEQGTGNTIYF. CDR3 nucleotides: TGTGCCAGCAGTGAACAGGGAACTGGAAACACCATATATTTT.

This clonotype was counted many times. The chain employs TRBV28 and TRBJ2-7; possible D gene TRBD2, 6 bases. This CDR3 has 13 residues. CDR1 MDHEN and CDR2 SYDVKM come from the germline V gene. V was pared by 7 bases and J by 0 bases, with 10 bases between. DNA for the CDR3: TGTGCCAGCACTCAGGGAGGCTCCTACGAGCAGTACTTC. This translates into CASTQGGSYEQYF.

The chain has TRBV7-9 and TRBJ1-1; a weak D match, TRBD1 (5 bases). The CDR3 is made up of 14 amino acids. Trimming stripped 1 base from V and 5 bases from J, with 11 bases between. Germline V gene data show CDR1 as SEHNR and CDR2 as FQNEAQ (reference sequence). CDR3 in amino acids: CASSLDSRDTEAFF. The CDR3 nucleotides are TGTGCCAGCAGCTTAGATAGCAGGGATACTGAAGCTTTCTTT.

On this clonotype: A much larger clone is a single base away; this may be a read error. The genes are TRBV7-9 and TRBJ2-3; 8 bases match TRBD1. Germline CDR1 reads SEHNR; CDR2 reads FQNEAQ (reference sequence). This CDR3 is 15 amino acids long. Here the CDR3 DNA reads TGTGCCAGCTGCTTACGGACAGGGCCTGAAGATACGCAGTATTTT. Amino acids: CASCLRTGPEDTQYF. The full variable domain, in which reference TRBV7-9 and TRBJ2-3 provide the parts outside the CDR3, is DTGVSQNPRHKITKRGQNVTFRCDPISEHNRLYWYRQTLGQGPEFLTYFQNEAQLEKSRLLSDRFSAERPKGSFSTLEIQRTEQGDSAMYLCASCLRTGPEDTQYFGPGTRLTVL.

V gene TRBV2 combines with J gene TRBJ1-1; 7 nucleotides line up with TRBD1. The germline CDR1 and CDR2 sequences are SNHLY and FYNNEI. Trimming cost V 3 bases and J 1 base; bases outside gene matches: 5. This CDR3 is 15 amino acids long. The CDR3 region has the DNA TGTGCCAGCAGTGATCTTTACAGGGGGAACACTGAAGCTTTCTTT. Translating it yields CASSDLYRGNTEAFF.

This chain links TRBV11-2 with TRBJ1-1; 10 bases are shared with TRBD1. V shed 4 bases and J 5 bases; nucleotides not matched to a gene: 7. The germline CDR1 and CDR2 sequences are SGHAT and FQNNGV. The CDR3 length is 15 residues. The CDR3 reads CASSYRQGARTEAFF. The CDR3 DNA reads as TGTGCCAGCAGCTACAGACAGGGGGCGCGGACTGAAGCTTTCTTT.

The sample holds many counts of this clonotype. The chain employs TRBV5-6 and TRBJ1-2; D remains unclear. V lost 0 bases to trimming and J lost 4 bases, with 10 bases between them. The V gene's germline CDR1 is SGHDT and CDR2 YYEEEE. CDR3 size: 14 residues. In DNA form, the CDR3 reads TGTGCCAGCAGCTTGGGAGGGCCAGCCTATGGCTACACCTTC. Encoded protein: CASSLGGPAYGYTF.